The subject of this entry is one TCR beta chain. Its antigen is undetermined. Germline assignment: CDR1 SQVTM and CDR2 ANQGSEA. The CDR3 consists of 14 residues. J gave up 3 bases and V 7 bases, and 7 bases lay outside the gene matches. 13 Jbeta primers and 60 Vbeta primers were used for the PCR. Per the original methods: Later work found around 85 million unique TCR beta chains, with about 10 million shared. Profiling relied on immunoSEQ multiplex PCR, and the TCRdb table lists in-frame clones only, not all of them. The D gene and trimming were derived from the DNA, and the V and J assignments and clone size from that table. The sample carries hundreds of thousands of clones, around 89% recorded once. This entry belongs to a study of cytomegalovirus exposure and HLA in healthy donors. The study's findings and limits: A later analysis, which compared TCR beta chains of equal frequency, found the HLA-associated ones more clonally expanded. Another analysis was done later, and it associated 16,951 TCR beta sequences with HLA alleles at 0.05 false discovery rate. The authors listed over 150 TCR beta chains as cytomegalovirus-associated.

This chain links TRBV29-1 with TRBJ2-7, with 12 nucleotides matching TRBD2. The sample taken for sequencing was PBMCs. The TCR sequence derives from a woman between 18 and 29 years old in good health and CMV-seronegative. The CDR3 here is CSAKTSGRVYEQYF. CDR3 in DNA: TGCAGCGCCAAGACTAGCGGGAGAGTCTACGAGCAGTACTTC.